The 3 T cell receptor beta chains below come from one sample, sequenced in a study of memory CD4+ T cells and cytomegalovirus serostatus. Generated by immunoSEQ multiplex PCR, the TCRdb table keeps only in-frame clones and is missing some. Here the sample spans tens of thousands of clones, just under 80% being singletons. The sort gate was single viable CD3+CD4+CD8-CD45RO+ cells for memory CD4+ T cells. The sequencing input was memory CD4+ T cells from blood. These receptors were obtained from an adult in good health and CMV-seronegative.

This clone was detected only once. This rearrangement joins TRBV6-5 to TRBJ2-3; D might be TRBD1 or TRBD2, each matching 5 bases. V lost 4 bases and J 3 bases, leaving 11 bases between the germline ends. The CDR3 is 14 residues long. Germline CDR1 and CDR2: MNHEY and SVGAGI. CDR3 amino acids: CASSWGSGTDTQYF. CDR3 nucleotides: TGTGCCAGCAGTTGGGGGAGTGGGACAGATACGCAGTATTTT.

The CDR3 region has the DNA TGTGCCACCAGCAGAGGAGACGGAAACACTGAAGCTTTCTTT. As protein: CATSRGDGNTEAFF. The chain links TRBV15 to TRBJ1-1, with no clear D. The CDR3 extends over 14 amino acids. Germline V gene sequence: CDR1 LNHNV, CDR2 YYDKDF (reference sequence). Trimming left V 1 base short and J 2 bases short, with 8 bases between.

This clone appeared once. The rearrangement links TRBV27 to TRBJ1-6, with TRBD1 matching over 7 bases. J gave up 8 bases and V 5 bases, and 9 bases lay outside the gene matches. Per germline, CDR1 MNHEY and CDR2 SMNVEV (reference sequence). This CDR3 spans 15 amino acids. The chain's CDR3 is CASSIQGVGYSPLHF. For the CDR3, the DNA is TGTGCCAGCAGTATCCAGGGGGTCGGTTATTCACCCCTCCACTTT.